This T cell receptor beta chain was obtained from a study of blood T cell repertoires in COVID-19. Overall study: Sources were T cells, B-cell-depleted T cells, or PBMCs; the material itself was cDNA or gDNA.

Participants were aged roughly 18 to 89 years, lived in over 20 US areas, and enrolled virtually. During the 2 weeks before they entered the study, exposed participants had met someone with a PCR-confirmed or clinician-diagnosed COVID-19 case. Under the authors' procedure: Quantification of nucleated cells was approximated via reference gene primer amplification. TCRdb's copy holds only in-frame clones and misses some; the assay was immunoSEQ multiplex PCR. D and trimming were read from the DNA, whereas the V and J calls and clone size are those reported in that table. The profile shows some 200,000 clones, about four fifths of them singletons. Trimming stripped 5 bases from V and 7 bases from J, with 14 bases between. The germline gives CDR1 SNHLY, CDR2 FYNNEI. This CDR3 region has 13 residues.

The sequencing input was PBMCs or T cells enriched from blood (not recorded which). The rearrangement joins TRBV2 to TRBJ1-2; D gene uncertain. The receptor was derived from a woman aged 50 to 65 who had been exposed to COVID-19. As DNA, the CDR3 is TGTGCCAGCAGTCCCCTCGCGGCGAGTGGCTACACCTTC. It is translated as CASSPLAASGYTF.